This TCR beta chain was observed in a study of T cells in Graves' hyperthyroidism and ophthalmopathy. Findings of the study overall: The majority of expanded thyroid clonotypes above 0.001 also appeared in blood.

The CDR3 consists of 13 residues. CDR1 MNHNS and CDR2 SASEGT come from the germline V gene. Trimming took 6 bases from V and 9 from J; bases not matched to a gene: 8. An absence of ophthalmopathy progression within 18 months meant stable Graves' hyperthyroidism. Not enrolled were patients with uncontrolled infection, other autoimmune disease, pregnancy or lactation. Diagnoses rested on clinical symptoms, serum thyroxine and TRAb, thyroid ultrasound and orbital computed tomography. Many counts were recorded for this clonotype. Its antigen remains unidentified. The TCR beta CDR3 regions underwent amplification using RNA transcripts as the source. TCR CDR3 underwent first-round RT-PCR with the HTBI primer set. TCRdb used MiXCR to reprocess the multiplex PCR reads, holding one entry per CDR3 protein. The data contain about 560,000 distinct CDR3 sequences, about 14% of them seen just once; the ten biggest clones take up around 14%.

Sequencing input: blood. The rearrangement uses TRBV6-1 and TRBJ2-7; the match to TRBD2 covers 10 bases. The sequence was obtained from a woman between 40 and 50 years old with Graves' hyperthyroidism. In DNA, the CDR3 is TGTGCCAGCAGGCTAGCGGGAGTGGGGGGGCAGTACTTC. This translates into CASRLAGVGGQYF.